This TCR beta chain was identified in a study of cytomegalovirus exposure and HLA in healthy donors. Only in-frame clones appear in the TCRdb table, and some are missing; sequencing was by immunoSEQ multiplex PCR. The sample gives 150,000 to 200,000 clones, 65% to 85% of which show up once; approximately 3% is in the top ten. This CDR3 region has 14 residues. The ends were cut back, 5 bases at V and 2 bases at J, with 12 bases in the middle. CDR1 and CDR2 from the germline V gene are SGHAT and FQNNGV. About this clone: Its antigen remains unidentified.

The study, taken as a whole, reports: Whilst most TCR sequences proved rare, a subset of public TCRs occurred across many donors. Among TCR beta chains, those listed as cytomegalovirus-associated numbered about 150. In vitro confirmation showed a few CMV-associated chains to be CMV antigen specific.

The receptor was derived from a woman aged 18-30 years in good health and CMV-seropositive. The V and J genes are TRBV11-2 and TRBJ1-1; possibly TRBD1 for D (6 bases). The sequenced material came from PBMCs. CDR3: CASSPLGTNTEAFF. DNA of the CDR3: TGTGCCAGCAGCCCCTTGGGGACAAACACTGAAGCTTTCTTT.